This T cell receptor (beta chain) was captured by sequencing in a study of molecular identifiers for immune sequencing clone quantification. Sorting was used to obtain naive CD8 T cells (CD8+CD4-CCR7+CD45RA+). This clonotype is labeled as medium-sized. Bulk TCR library preparation followed previously described methods with listed TCR primers. One entry per CDR3 protein, called by TCRdb with MiXCR from the PCR reads. The sample yields 8,500 to 11,000 distinct CDR3 sequences, roughly a sixth seen once. The CDR3 runs to 15 residues. V gave up 7 bases and J gave up 1 base; unmatched junction bases: 6. Germline V gives CDR1 SGHAT, CDR2 FQNNGV.

V usage is TRBV11-2 and J usage is TRBJ2-3; 9 positions agree with TRBD2. The origin of this receptor is a human donor in good health. Some libraries in this study had Jurkat cell RNA spiked in. What was sequenced was naive CD8+ T cells from blood, with Jurkat cell RNA spiked in. The subset denotes: FACS-sorted CD8+CD4-CCR7+CD45RA+ naive T cells. Here the CDR3 reads CASTPGGGGTDTQYF. The CDR3 bases are TGTGCCAGCACCCCAGGCGGGGGGGGCACAGATACGCAGTATTTT.